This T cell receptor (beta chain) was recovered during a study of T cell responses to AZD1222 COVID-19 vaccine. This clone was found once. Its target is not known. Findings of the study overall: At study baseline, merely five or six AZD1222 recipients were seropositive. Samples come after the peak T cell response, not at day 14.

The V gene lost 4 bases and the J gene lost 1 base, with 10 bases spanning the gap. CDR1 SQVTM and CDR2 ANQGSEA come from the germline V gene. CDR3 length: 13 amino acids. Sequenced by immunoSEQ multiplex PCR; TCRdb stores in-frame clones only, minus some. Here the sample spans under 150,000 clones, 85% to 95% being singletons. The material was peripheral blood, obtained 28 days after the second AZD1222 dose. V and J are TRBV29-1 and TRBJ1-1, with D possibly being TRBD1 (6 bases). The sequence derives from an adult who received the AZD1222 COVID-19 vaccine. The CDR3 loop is CSVVTGSNTEAFF. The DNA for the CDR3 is TGCAGCGTTGTGACAGGCTCGAACACTGAAGCTTTCTTT.